These 21 T cell receptor beta chains were sequenced from one sample in a study of OX40 agonist ivuxolimab in advanced cancers. Library method: the immunoSEQ multiplex PCR assay. TCRdb took this table from immuneACCESS and kept in-frame rearrangements with V and J called. Such tables lack part of the clones; where checked against another copy, unresolved V genes explain under half of the gap, and the rest is unexplained. A total of 60,000 to 85,000 clones appear in this sample, around 87% of them only once. The ten most abundant clones make up roughly 0.98% of the sample. This material consisted of CD4+ or CD8+ T cells sorted from blood, taken in a trial of the OX40 agonist ivuxolimab. Source of these receptors: an adult with an advanced solid tumor such as melanoma, head and neck, liver or kidney cancer.

The V call is TRBV28, the J call TRBJ2-1; D is unclear. CDR1 is MDHEN, CDR2 SYDVKM, per germline. The CDR3 has 16 amino acids. The V end lost 5 bases, the J end lost 0 bases, and 14 bases lay between the germline ends. The CDR3 region is CASSPPIGRSYNEQFF. CDR3 in DNA: TGTGCCAGCAGTCCACCGATTGGCCGCTCCTACAATGAGCAGTTCTTC.

V and J are TRBV27 and TRBJ2-3; D ambiguous. The CDR3 is 15 residues long. V lost 6 bases, J lost 2 bases, and 15 bases lay in between. Per the germline V gene, CDR1 is MNHEY and CDR2 is SMNVEV (reference sequence). CDR3 in DNA: TGTGCCAGCAGCCCCATGGCTGGATACACAGATACGCAGTATTTT. This translates into CASSPMAGYTDTQYF.

This rearrangement joins TRBV5-6 to TRBJ2-5; 13 bases match TRBD2. The V and J ends lost 1 base and 4 bases, in that order; junction bases with no gene match: 1. Germline assignment: CDR1 SGHDT and CDR2 YYEEEE. The CDR3 runs 15 residues. The CDR3 spells CASSLTSGRGETQYF. CDR3 coding DNA: TGTGCCAGCAGCTTGACTAGCGGGAGGGGAGAGACCCAGTACTTC.

The chain uses TRBV7-2 and TRBJ2-7; D is unresolved. The CDR3 is made up of 13 amino acids. Trimming removed 5 bases from V and 2 bases from J, with 10 bases in between. Germline CDR1 SGHTA, CDR2 FQGNSA. This chain's CDR3 is CASSTRAAYEQYF. The CDR3 DNA reads as TGTGCCAGCAGCACCCGAGCCGCCTACGAGCAGTACTTC.

The V gene is TRBV5-5, the J gene TRBJ1-5, with a possible D match to TRBD1 (6 bases). This CDR3 is built from 13 residues. Germline CDR1 and CDR2: SGHKS and YYEKEE (reference sequence). V lost 4 bases and J 6 bases, leaving 11 bases between the germline ends. CDR3 DNA sequence: TGTGCCAGCAGCGGCCTGGGGGCTCAGCCCCAGCATTTT. It is translated as CASSGLGAQPQHF.

The V and J genes are TRBV28 and TRBJ1-2; D uncertain. Germline-derived CDR1 and CDR2 are MDHEN and SYDVKM. The germline V and J ends were trimmed by 6 bases and 2 bases, with 4 bases remaining between them. The CDR3 is made up of 11 amino acids. CDR3 in amino acids: CASRKNYGYTF. CDR3 nucleotide sequence: TGTGCCAGCAGAAAAAACTATGGCTACACCTTC.

The chain employs TRBV5-4 and TRBJ2-5; maybe TRBD2 (6 bases). The germline V gene has CDR1 SGHNT and CDR2 YYREEE (reference sequence). The V gene lost 5 bases and the J gene lost 5 bases, with 19 bases spanning the gap. This CDR3 contains 15 residues. CDR3 DNA: TGTGCCAGCAGACCAAGCGGGCAGGGTGGGGAGACCCAGTACTTC. Residues: CASRPSGQGGETQYF.

The chain combines TRBV18 with TRBJ2-2; D is unresolved. This CDR3 comprises 14 residues. Germline CDR1 KGHSH, CDR2 LQKENI. V gave up 5 bases and J gave up 5 bases, with 12 bases separating them. The DNA of the CDR3 is TGTGCCAGCTCATCAGTAACAGAGACCGGGGAGCTGTTTTTT. Protein: CASSSVTETGELFF.

The chain uses TRBV4-1 and TRBJ2-7; D gene uncertain. The CDR3 contains 17 residues. V gave up 0 bases and J gave up 4 bases, with 19 bases separating them. The germline gives CDR1 MGHRA, CDR2 YSYEKL. DNA for the CDR3: TGCGCCAGCAGCCAAGACGTAGTAGGGCCAAACCCATACGAGCAGTACTTC. It specifies CASSQDVVGPNPYEQYF.

The chain combines TRBV27 with TRBJ2-3; D not resolved. Germline values: CDR1 MNHEY, CDR2 SMNVEV (reference sequence). With 3 bases removed from V and 5 bases from J, the gap between germline ends came to 3 bases. The CDR3 spans 11 residues. The CDR3 nucleotides read TGTGCCAGCAGTTTGGAAGATACGCAGTATTTT. Encoded protein: CASSLEDTQYF.

The chain has TRBV14 and TRBJ2-2, with unresolved D. The germline V gene has CDR1 SGHDN and CDR2 FVKESK. Trimming removed 6 bases at V and 3 bases at J, with 8 bases between. This CDR3 spans 13 amino acids. The CDR3 protein is CASRNRDTGELFF. DNA for the CDR3: TGTGCCAGCAGGAATCGAGACACCGGGGAGCTGTTTTTT.

The chain carries TRBV18 and TRBJ2-2; 7 nucleotides agree with TRBD1. V lost 6 bases and J lost 1; bases outside the gene matches: 5. The CDR3 is 15 residues long. Germline assignment: CDR1 KGHSH and CDR2 LQKENI. The CDR3 bases are TGTGCCAGCTCTCCGGGACAGATGAACACCGGGGAGCTGTTTTTT. It yields the protein CASSPGQMNTGELFF.

This rearrangement joins TRBV11-2 to TRBJ2-7; D may match TRBD1 or TRBD2 (5 bases each). V was shortened by 1 base and J by 4 bases, with 11 bases between the two germline ends. The V gene's germline CDR1 is SGHAT and CDR2 FQNNGV. The CDR3 loop spans 14 amino acids. CDR3 DNA: TGTGCCAGCAGCTTAGTAGCGACAGCTTACGAGCAGTACTTC. It is translated as CASSLVATAYEQYF.

The chain links TRBV19 to TRBJ2-3; 8 bases line up with TRBD2. The germline V gene has CDR1 LNHDA and CDR2 SQIVND (reference sequence). V gave up 4 bases and J gave up 1 base; unmatched junction bases: 7. CDR3 length equals 16 residues. As DNA, the CDR3 is TGTGCCAGTAGTACTAGATACGGGAGGGGCACAGATACGCAGTATTTT. Its protein product is CASSTRYGRGTDTQYF.

CDR3 nucleotide sequence: TGTGCCAGCAGCGACCGGACAGGCCCTAATTCACCCCTCCACTTT. This codes for CASSDRTGPNSPLHF. This chain joins TRBV2 and TRBJ1-6; TRBD1 agrees at 7 bases. The V gene end was trimmed by 6 bases and the J gene end by 6 bases; junction bases not matched to a gene: 8. The V gene's germline CDR1 is SNHLY and CDR2 FYNNEI. The CDR3 has 15 amino acids.

By sample share, this clone is medium-sized. The chain recombines TRBV6-1 with TRBJ2-7; a possible D gene is TRBD2 (5 bases). Germline-derived CDR1 and CDR2 are MNHNS and SASEGT. The CDR3 totals 13 residues. Trimming stripped 8 bases from V and 3 bases from J, with 14 bases between. The CDR3 sequence: CASQRTGLYEQYF. As DNA, the CDR3 is TGTGCCAGCCAGAGGACTGGTCTCTACGAGCAGTACTTC.

The chain has TRBV18 and TRBJ2-6, with 7 bases matching TRBD2. CDR1 and CDR2 (germline): KGHSH, LQKENI. The CDR3 runs to 17 residues. J lost 0 bases, V lost 5 bases, and 7 bases had no gene match. CDR3 DNA: TGTGCCAGCTCATTGTCTAGCGGTAACTCTGGGGCCAACGTCCTGACTTTC. Its translation: CASSLSSGNSGANVLTF.

J is TRBJ2-4 and V is TRBV18; perhaps TRBD2 as D (6 bases). Per germline, CDR1 KGHSH and CDR2 LQKENI. Trimming left V 2 bases short and J 8 bases short, with 13 bases between. The CDR3 has 14 amino acids. CDR3 sequence (DNA): TGTGCCAGCTCACCAGAGACGGGGGAAGACATTCAGTACTTC. Residues: CASSPETGEDIQYF.

V gene TRBV30 combines with J gene TRBJ1-2; D is possibly TRBD1 (6 bases). The CDR3 has 12 residues. Between the trimmed V and J ends, which lost 6 bases and 8 bases, there was a span of 16 bases. The germline V gene has CDR1 GTSNPN and CDR2 SVGIG (reference sequence). The CDR3 DNA reads as TGTGCCTGCTACAGGGTAGAAGGAGGCTACACCTTC. It yields the protein CACYRVEGGYTF.

This chain joins TRBV7-9 and TRBJ2-7; 9 bases fit TRBD1. The CDR3 is 14 residues long. The V and J ends lost 7 bases and 12 bases, in that order; junction bases with no gene match: 16. Germline V gene data show CDR1 as SEHNR and CDR2 as FQNEAQ (reference sequence). The CDR3 DNA sequence: TGTGCCAGCATCCTCGTGGACAGGGGTGCCCGTTTGTACTTC. As protein: CASILVDRGARLYF. The variable domain in full, completed from reference TRBV7-9 and TRBJ2-7, reads DTGVSQNPRHKITKRGQNVTFRCDPISEHNRLYWYRQTLGQGPEFLTYFQNEAQLEKSRLLSDRFSAERPKGSFSTLEIQRTEQGDSAMYLCASILVDRGARLYFGPGTRLTVT.

J is TRBJ1-1 and V is TRBV6-5, with D possibly TRBD1 on 5 matching bases. The CDR3 length is 15 residues. Trimming shortened V by 4 bases and J by 4 bases, and 16 bases separated the two germline ends. Germline V gene sequence: CDR1 MNHEY, CDR2 SVGAGI. This CDR3 is CASSSPGGGRTEAFF. In DNA form, the CDR3 reads TGTGCCAGCAGTTCCCCCGGGGGAGGTCGCACTGAAGCTTTCTTT.